These 5 T cell receptor beta chains came from one sample sequenced in a study of Graves' ophthalmopathy and Graves' hyperthyroidism. Amplification from RNA transcripts yielded the TCR beta CDR3 regions. An opening RT-PCR round employed HTBI primers and preceded a second-round multiplex PCR. From the multiplex PCR reads, TCRdb called clonotypes with MiXCR, one entry per CDR3 protein. The sample holds more than 1,000,000 distinct CDR3 sequences, roughly 35% seen once. Sample: peripheral blood or thyroid tissue (not recorded which). These receptors were taken from an adult man with Graves' hyperthyroidism.

This clonotype was detected only a few times. V usage is TRBV2 and J usage is TRBJ2-6, with TRBD1 matching over 7 bases. The CDR3 totals 15 residues. Germline V gene sequence: CDR1 SNHLY, CDR2 FYNNEI. With 2 bases clipped from V and 4 bases from J, the junction kept 2 bases outside the gene matches. CDR3 bases: TGTGCCAGCAGTGAACCGGGACAGGGGGCCAACGTCCTGACTTTC. Protein: CASSEPGQGANVLTF.

This clonotype was detected many times. The rearrangement joins TRBV5-5 to TRBJ1-5; D not resolved. CDR1 SGHKS and CDR2 YYEKEE come from the germline V gene (reference sequence). The CDR3 extends over 14 amino acids. Trimming pared 0 bases from V and 9 bases from J, leaving 13 bases between. CDR3 sequence (DNA): TGTGCCAGCAGCTTGGGAAGATTAGGTCGGCCCCAGCATTTT. Translation: CASSLGRLGRPQHF.

The rearrangement joins TRBV19 to TRBJ1-5, with a possible D match to TRBD1 (6 bases). The germline V gene encodes CDR1 LNHDA and CDR2 SQIVND (reference sequence). The ends were cut back, 4 bases at V and 4 bases at J, with 14 bases in the middle. The CDR3 sequence is 15 residues long. DNA for the CDR3: TGTGCCAGTAGTACTAGGGACACTAGTAATCAGCCCCAGCATTTT. This encodes CASSTRDTSNQPQHF.

This clonotype has a count of ten or more. A read error may produce the germline difference seen at one junction end. The chain links TRBV5-1 to TRBJ2-7; D is undetermined. CDR3 length equals 13 residues. CDR1 and CDR2 from the germline V gene are SGHRS and YFSETQ. The CDR3 loop reads CASSFGQNYEQYF. The CDR3 coding sequence is TGTGCCAGCAGCTTCGGGCAGAACTACGAGCAGTACTTC. The whole variable domain, filled in from reference TRBV5-1 and TRBJ2-7, reads KAGVTQTPRYLIKTRGQQVTLSCSPISGHRSVSWYQQTPGQGLQFLFEYFSETQRNKGNFPGRFSGRQFSNSRSEMNVSTLELGDSALYLCASSFGQNYEQYFGPGTRLTVT.

This clonotype was recorded many times. The chain has TRBV7-2 and TRBJ1-4; D may be TRBD1 (6 bases). Per the germline V gene, CDR1 is SGHTA and CDR2 is FQGNSA. This CDR3 has 19 amino acids. V dropped 1 base and J dropped 3 bases, with 21 bases sitting between them. CDR3 bases: TGTGCCAGCAGCTTAGAGGGAGGGGGTCCACTGTGGGCTAATGAAAAACTGTTTTTT. This translates into CASSLEGGGPLWANEKLFF.